This T cell receptor beta chain was observed in a study of early T cells in non-severe SARS-CoV-2 infection. At the level of the study: Whole-blood bulk RNA, unsorted, was sequenced, and chains were unpaired.

A single record per CDR3 protein comes from TCRdb applying MiXCR to the 5' RACE reads. The table shows roughly 86,000 distinct CDR3 sequences, with 6% to 7% occurring only once. Many counts were recorded for this clonotype. V lost 4 bases to trimming and J lost 1 base; unmatched junction nucleotides: 8. This CDR3 is 16 amino acids long. CDR1 is SGHVS, CDR2 FQNEAQ, per germline. The chain joins TRBV7-8 to TRBJ2-5; 8 bases map to TRBD1. The TCR was taken from an adult who was a healthcare worker with PCR-confirmed SARS-CoV-2 infection or an uninfected control (not recorded which). The sample was whole blood. CDR3 loop: CASSSGRQGFQETQYF. In nucleotides, the CDR3 is TGTGCCAGCAGCTCCGGGAGACAGGGGTTCCAAGAGACCCAGTACTTC.